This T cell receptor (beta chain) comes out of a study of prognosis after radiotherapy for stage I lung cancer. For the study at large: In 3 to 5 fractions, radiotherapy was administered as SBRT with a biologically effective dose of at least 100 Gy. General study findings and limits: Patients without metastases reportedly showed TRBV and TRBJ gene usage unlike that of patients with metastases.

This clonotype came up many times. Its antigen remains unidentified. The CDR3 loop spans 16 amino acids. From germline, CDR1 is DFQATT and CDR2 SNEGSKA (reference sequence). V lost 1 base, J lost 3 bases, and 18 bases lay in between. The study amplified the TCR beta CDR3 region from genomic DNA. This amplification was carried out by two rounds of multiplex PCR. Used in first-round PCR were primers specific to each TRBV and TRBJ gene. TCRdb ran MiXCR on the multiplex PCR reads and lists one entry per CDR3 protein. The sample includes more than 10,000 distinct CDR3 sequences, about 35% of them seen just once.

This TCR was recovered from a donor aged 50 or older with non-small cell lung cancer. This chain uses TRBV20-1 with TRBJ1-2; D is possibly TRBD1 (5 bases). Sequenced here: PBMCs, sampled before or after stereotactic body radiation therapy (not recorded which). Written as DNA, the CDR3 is TGCAGTGCTAGAGCGACCTGGGACCCACGGGACTATGGCTACACCTTC. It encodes CSARATWDPRDYGYTF.